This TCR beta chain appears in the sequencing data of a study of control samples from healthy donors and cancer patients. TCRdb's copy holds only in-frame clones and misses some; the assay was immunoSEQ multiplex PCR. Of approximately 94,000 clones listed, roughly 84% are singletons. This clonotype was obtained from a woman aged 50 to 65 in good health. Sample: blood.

The CDR3 reads CASSRGTGINYGYTF. Written as DNA, the CDR3 is TGTGCCAGCAGCCGAGGGACAGGGATTAACTATGGCTACACCTTC. V and J are TRBV7-8 and TRBJ1-2; 9 positions agree with TRBD1. CDR3 length: 15 residues. The germline gives CDR1 SGHVS, CDR2 FQNEAQ. The V and J ends lost 5 bases and 1 base, in that order; junction bases with no gene match: 5.